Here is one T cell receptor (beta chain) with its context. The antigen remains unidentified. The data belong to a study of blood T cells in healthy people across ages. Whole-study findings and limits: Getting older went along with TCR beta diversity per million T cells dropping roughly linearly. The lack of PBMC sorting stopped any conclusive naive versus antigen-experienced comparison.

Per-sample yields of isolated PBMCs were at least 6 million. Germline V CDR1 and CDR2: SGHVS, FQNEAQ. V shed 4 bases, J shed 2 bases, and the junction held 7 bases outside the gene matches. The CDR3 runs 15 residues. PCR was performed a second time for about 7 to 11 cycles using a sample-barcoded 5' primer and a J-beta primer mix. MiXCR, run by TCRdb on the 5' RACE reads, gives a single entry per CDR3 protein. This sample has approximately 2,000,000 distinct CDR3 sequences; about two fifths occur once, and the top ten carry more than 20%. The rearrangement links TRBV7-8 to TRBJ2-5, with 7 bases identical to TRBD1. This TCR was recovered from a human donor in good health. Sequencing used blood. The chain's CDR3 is CASSSLTGQQETQYF. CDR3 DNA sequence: TGTGCCAGCAGCTCCCTGACAGGGCAACAAGAGACCCAGTACTTC.